The source of this T cell receptor beta chain is a study of radiation and T cells in renal cell carcinoma. Regarding time point: blood 4 weeks post-SBRT, at nephrectomy. This sample's treatment: 15 Gy SBRT to primary tumor, nephrectomy 4 weeks later. Sequencing used immunoSEQ multiplex PCR; TCRdb keeps in-frame clones, though not all of them. The sample has 150,000 to 200,000 clones, 88% seen once. This clone was picked up one time. Germline V CDR1 and CDR2: MNHNS, SASEGT. V lost 3 bases and J 3 bases, leaving 11 bases between the germline ends. The CDR3 is made up of 15 amino acids. The chain carries TRBV6-1 and TRBJ1-4; D ambiguous. The TCR was taken from a woman between 50 and 59 years old with renal cell carcinoma. Sequences were derived from blood, sampled from a patient whose treatment included radiotherapy and nephrectomy. The CDR3 DNA is TGTGCCAGCAGTGATTGGGGTTCCCCTAATGAAAAACTGTTTTTT. This gives the protein CASSDWGSPNEKLFF.